Each of the 27 T cell receptor beta chains below was sequenced from the same sample in a study of resident and recirculating memory T cells in vitiligo. Method: immunoSEQ multiplex PCR; TCRdb's copy keeps in-frame clones and lacks some. The table shows about 76,000 clones, with about 91% occurring only once. The sequenced sample consisted of blood. Receptors originate from a male donor with vitiligo.

V and J are TRBV6-6 and TRBJ2-2; TRBD2 matches 8 bases. Germline V gives CDR1 MNHNY, CDR2 SVGAGI (reference sequence). With 5 bases clipped from V and 5 bases from J, the junction kept 4 bases outside the gene matches. This CDR3 contains 14 residues. CDR3 region: CASSRGGSTGELFF. Here the CDR3 DNA reads TGTGCCAGCAGTCGCGGGGGGAGTACCGGGGAGCTGTTTTTT.

The J gene is TRBJ2-1, the V gene TRBV28, with TRBD2 identical over 8 bases. The ends lost 4 bases at V and 8 bases at J; junction bases unmatched: 7. Germline V gene lookup returns CDR1 MDHEN and CDR2 SYDVKM. The CDR3 contains 14 residues. CDR3: CASSSRGSGDEQFF. The CDR3 DNA reads TGTGCCAGCAGTTCCCGAGGTAGCGGGGATGAGCAGTTCTTC.

The chain combines TRBV10-2 with TRBJ2-3, with TRBD2 as a possible D gene (6 bases). The CDR3 consists of 20 residues. The V gene lost 4 bases and the J gene lost 4 bases, with 30 bases spanning the gap. The germline V gene encodes CDR1 WSHSY and CDR2 SAAADI. The CDR3, as DNA: TGCGCCAGCAGTGTGGTTGGGACTGCTTCGGGTCTGAGTTGGGCAGATACGCAGTATTTT. Translated: CASSVVGTASGLSWADTQYF.

As DNA, the CDR3 is TGTGCCAGCAGTAGCATAATGGATACGCAGTATTTT. Protein sequence: CASSSIMDTQYF. This sequence joins TRBV27 and TRBJ2-3; D is ambiguous. Trimming removed 5 bases from V and 6 bases from J, with 9 bases in between. The CDR3 extends over 12 amino acids. Germline values: CDR1 MNHEY, CDR2 SMNVEV (reference sequence).

The chain employs TRBV4-1 and TRBJ2-1; TRBD2 aligns across 7 bases. This CDR3 comprises 13 residues. J was trimmed by 8 bases and V by 3 bases; bases with no gene match: 4. Germline V gene lookup returns CDR1 MGHRA and CDR2 YSYEKL. The CDR3 coding sequence is TGCGCCAGCAGCCAGACGGGGAGGGATGAGCAGTTCTTC. The encoded protein is CASSQTGRDEQFF.

The table lists this clone with a few counts. V is TRBV7-2 and J is TRBJ1-1; D possibly corresponds to TRBD1 (6 bases). V gave up 4 bases and J gave up 5 bases, with 14 bases separating them. The CDR3 spans 14 residues. Germline V gene lookup returns CDR1 SGHTA and CDR2 FQGNSA. The CDR3 DNA reads TGTGCCAGCAGCTCACAGGGTAGGCGGACTGAAGCTTTCTTT. Translated, it gives CASSSQGRRTEAFF.

This clone was seen just once. This sequence joins TRBV5-1 and TRBJ1-1; D is perhaps TRBD1 (6 bases). Germline assignment: CDR1 SGHRS and CDR2 YFSETQ. This CDR3 contains 15 residues. V lost 4 bases to trimming and J lost 1 base, with 14 bases between them. The CDR3 DNA reads as TGCGCCAGCAGCCCGGACCGGGACACGAACACTGAAGCTTTCTTT. It specifies CASSPDRDTNTEAFF.

The chain has TRBV7-3 and TRBJ1-4, with 10 bases lining up with TRBD1. Germline V gene lookup returns CDR1 SGHTA and CDR2 FQGTGA. Germline trimming cut 4 bases from V and 8 bases from J; bases unmatched to any gene: 7. The CDR3 loop spans 15 amino acids. CDR3 bases: TGTGCCAGCAGCTCCCTCGGACAGGGGGGCGAAAAACTGTTTTTT. Amino acids: CASSSLGQGGEKLFF. The variable domain in full, completed from reference TRBV7-3 and TRBJ1-4, reads GAGVSQTPSNKVTEKGKYVELRCDPISGHTALYWYRQSLGQGPEFLIYFQGTGAADDSGLPNDRFFAVRPEGSVSTLKIQRTERGDSAVYLCASSSLGQGGEKLFFGSGTQLSVL.

In this sample, this clone turned up once. This chain joins TRBV5-6 and TRBJ1-1, with D uncertain. CDR3 length equals 12 residues. Per germline, CDR1 SGHDT and CDR2 YYEEEE. Trimming took off 5 bases at V and 6 bases at J, with 11 bases between the two ends. The CDR3 spells CASSVLGAEAFF. DNA for the CDR3: TGTGCCAGCAGTGTTCTAGGCGCTGAAGCTTTCTTT.

The V and J genes are TRBV25-1 and TRBJ2-1; 11 positions match TRBD2. CDR1 and CDR2 from the germline V gene are MGHDK and SYGVNS. With V trimmed by 5 bases and J by 7 bases, 10 bases remained unmatched. The CDR3 runs to 16 residues. The CDR3 DNA follows: TGTGCCAGCAGTAAACGCGGGACTAGCGGTGGGAATGAGCAGTTCTTC. It translates to CASSKRGTSGGNEQFF. Full variable domain (outside the CDR3, taken from reference TRBV25-1 and TRBJ2-1): EADIYQTPRYLVIGTGKKITLECSQTMGHDKMYWYQQDPGMELHLIHYSYGVNSTEKGDLSSESTVSRIRTEHFPLTLESARPSHTSQYLCASSKRGTSGGNEQFFGPGTRLTVL.

This chain links TRBV4-2 with TRBJ2-7; the D gene is possibly TRBD1 (5 bases). V was shortened by 6 bases and J by 6 bases, with 21 bases between the two germline ends. CDR3 length equals 15 residues. The germline CDR1 and CDR2 sequences are LGHNA and YNFKEQ. The CDR3 region has the DNA TGTGCCAGCAGTCCTAGACTGGGGCTACCGGGCGAGCAGTACTTC. Translating gives CASSPRLGLPGEQYF.

The V and J genes are TRBV19 and TRBJ2-3, with D possibly matching TRBD2 (7 bases). There are 13 residues in the CDR3. CDR1 LNHDA and CDR2 SQIVND come from the germline V gene (reference sequence). V was clipped by 6 bases and J by 4 bases, with 11 bases between them. CDR3 sequence (DNA): TGTGCCAGTAGCGGAGGGGGGGCAGATACGCAGTATTTT. Its translation: CASSGGGADTQYF.

Here the CDR3 reads CASSDGTSGGDEQFF. DNA for the CDR3: TGTGCCAGCAGTGACGGGACTAGCGGGGGGGATGAGCAGTTCTTC. The chain has TRBV25-1 and TRBJ2-1, with TRBD2 identical over 16 bases. J gave up 8 bases and V 3 bases, and 1 base lay outside the gene matches. CDR1 and CDR2 from the germline V gene are MGHDK and SYGVNS. The CDR3 consists of 15 residues.

The CDR3 is CAISYDYEQYF. CDR3 sequence (DNA): TGTGCCATCAGCTATGATTACGAGCAGTACTTC. The rearrangement uses TRBV10-3 and TRBJ2-7, with D unclear. The CDR3 loop spans 11 amino acids. The V end lost 6 bases, the J end lost 4 bases, and 7 bases lay between the germline ends. CDR1 and CDR2 from the germline V gene are ENHRY and SYGVKD.

The chain is built from TRBV7-9 and TRBJ1-2; D gene unclear. Germline V gene lookup returns CDR1 SEHNR and CDR2 FQNEAQ (reference sequence). This CDR3 comprises 14 residues. Trimming removed 1 base from V and 4 bases from J, with 10 bases in between. CDR3 in amino acids: CASSLEARGYGYTF. The CDR3, as DNA: TGTGCCAGCAGCTTAGAGGCCCGCGGCTATGGCTACACCTTC. The full variable domain, completed using reference TRBV7-9 and TRBJ1-2, is DTGVSQNPRHKITKRGQNVTFRCDPISEHNRLYWYRQTLGQGPEFLTYFQNEAQLEKSRLLSDRFSAERPKGSFSTLEIQRTEQGDSAMYLCASSLEARGYGYTFGSGTRLTVV.

V usage is TRBV6-5 and J usage is TRBJ2-7, with 9 bases identical to TRBD2. This CDR3 has 13 residues. V lost 7 bases, J lost 5 bases, and 6 bases stayed unmatched. CDR1 and CDR2 from the germline V gene are MNHEY and SVGAGI. The CDR3, as DNA: TGTGCCAGCACCCCTAGCGGGATGGACGAGCAGTACTTC. Protein: CASTPSGMDEQYF.

The chain has TRBV5-1 and TRBJ1-3, with D tentatively TRBD1 (5 bases). V dropped 2 bases and J dropped 9 bases, with 12 bases sitting between them. The germline gives CDR1 SGHRS, CDR2 YFSETQ. CDR3 length equals 13 residues. The CDR3 DNA is TGCGCCAGCAGCTTAGGACCCGGGGGCACCATATATTTT. This codes for CASSLGPGGTIYF.

In nucleotides, the CDR3 is TGTGCCAGCAGCTTTGGGCCGGGACTTGAGTACGAGCAGTACTTC. It yields the protein CASSFGPGLEYEQYF. V usage is TRBV9 and J usage is TRBJ2-7; D is possibly TRBD2 (6 bases). CDR3 length: 15 residues. Trimming stripped 4 bases from V and 4 bases from J, with 18 bases between. The germline V gene encodes CDR1 SGDLS and CDR2 YYNGEE.

The chain is built from TRBV7-6 and TRBJ2-5; 7 nucleotides agree with TRBD1. Germline V gene data show CDR1 as SGHVS and CDR2 as FNYEAQ. The CDR3 runs to 14 residues. V gave up 5 bases and J gave up 1 base; unmatched junction bases: 4. The CDR3 spells CASSKTGFQETQYF. Here the CDR3 DNA reads TGTGCCAGCAGCAAGACAGGGTTCCAAGAGACCCAGTACTTC.

The chain joins TRBV7-2 to TRBJ2-1; 10 positions agree with TRBD2. The ends lost 1 base at V and 9 bases at J; junction bases unmatched: 9. CDR1 is SGHTA, CDR2 FQGNSA, per germline. This CDR3 has 16 amino acids. Here the CDR3 DNA reads TGTGCCAGCAGCTTAGTAGCGGGAGGCCGGGGTGGTGAGCAGTTCTTC. It yields the protein CASSLVAGGRGGEQFF.

This rearrangement joins TRBV18 to TRBJ2-7, with 13 bases identical to TRBD2. The CDR3 is made up of 16 amino acids. Germline CDR1 KGHSH, CDR2 LQKENI. The ends lost 3 bases at V and 2 bases at J; junction bases unmatched: 4. CDR3 DNA: TGTGCCAGCTCACCGGGGGGACTAGCGGGGACCTACGAGCAGTACTTC. This translates into CASSPGGLAGTYEQYF.

The V gene is TRBV11-3, the J gene TRBJ2-3; perhaps TRBD2 as D (5 bases). The CDR3 has 14 residues. V lost 1 base and J 3 bases, leaving 8 bases between the germline ends. Germline CDR1 and CDR2: SGHNT and YENEEA. DNA of the CDR3: TGTGCCAGCAGCTTAGTGTCGGGGACAGATACGCAGTATTTT. Translating it yields CASSLVSGTDTQYF.

The chain links TRBV21-1 to TRBJ2-7; TRBD1 is the table's D call, not checked against the DNA. TRBV21-1 is a listed pseudogene. The length of the CDR3 is 17 residues. The CDR3 protein is CASSSRDSPYPGCWQYF. The CDR3 region has the DNA TGTGCCAGCAGCAGCCGGGACAGCCCCTACCCAGGCTGTTGGCAGTACTTC.

The V gene is TRBV28, the J gene TRBJ1-5; D is undetermined. In germline, CDR1 is MDHEN, CDR2 SYDVKM. This CDR3 is built from 12 residues. The V end lost 5 bases, the J end lost 6 bases, and 8 bases lay between the germline ends. The CDR3 is CASSRTFQPQHF. CDR3 sequence (DNA): TGTGCCAGCAGTAGGACTTTTCAGCCCCAGCATTTT.

The V and J genes are TRBV28 and TRBJ2-1; TRBD2 matches at 13 bases. The CDR3 sequence is 18 residues long. Germline lookup yields CDR1 MDHEN and CDR2 SYDVKM. Germline trimming cut 4 bases from V and 1 base from J; bases unmatched to any gene: 7. The CDR3 spells CASSSTGLAGASYNEQFF. CDR3 nucleotide sequence: TGTGCCAGCAGTTCCACCGGACTAGCGGGAGCTTCCTACAATGAGCAGTTCTTC.

The V gene is TRBV5-4, the J gene TRBJ2-3, with TRBD2 as a possible D gene (6 bases). The length of the CDR3 is 17 residues. In germline, CDR1 is SGHNT, CDR2 YYREEE (reference sequence). With 4 bases removed from V and 9 bases from J, the gap between germline ends came to 27 bases. This CDR3 is CASSGDGKRLRRGTQYF. In nucleotides, the CDR3 is TGTGCCAGCAGCGGTGATGGGAAGAGATTACGACGGGGGACGCAGTATTTT.

This clone was seen a few times. This chain uses TRBV28 with TRBJ1-5; D unclear. Germline V gene sequence: CDR1 MDHEN, CDR2 SYDVKM. The V end lost 6 bases, the J end lost 0 bases, and 18 bases lay between the germline ends. CDR3 length equals 17 residues. The CDR3 region has the DNA TGTGCCAGCAGACAGACTACAGCGCCTTATAGCAATCAGCCCCAGCATTTT. It specifies CASRQTTAPYSNQPQHF.